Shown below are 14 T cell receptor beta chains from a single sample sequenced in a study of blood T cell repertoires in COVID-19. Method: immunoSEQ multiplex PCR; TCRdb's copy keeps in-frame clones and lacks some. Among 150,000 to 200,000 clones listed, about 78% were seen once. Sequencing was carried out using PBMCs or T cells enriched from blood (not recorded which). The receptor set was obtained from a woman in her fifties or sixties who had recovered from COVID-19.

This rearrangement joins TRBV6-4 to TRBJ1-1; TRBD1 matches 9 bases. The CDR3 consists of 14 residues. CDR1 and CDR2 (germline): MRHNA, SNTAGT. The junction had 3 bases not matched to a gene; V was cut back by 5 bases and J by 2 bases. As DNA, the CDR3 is TGTGCCAGCAGTCAGACAGGGGGAAACACTGAAGCTTTCTTT. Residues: CASSQTGGNTEAFF.

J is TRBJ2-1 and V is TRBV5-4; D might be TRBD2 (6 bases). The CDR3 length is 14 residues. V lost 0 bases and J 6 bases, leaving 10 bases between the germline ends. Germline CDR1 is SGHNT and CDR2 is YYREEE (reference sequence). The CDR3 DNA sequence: TGTGCCAGCAGCTTGGGCGGGACTCCCAATGAGCAGTTCTTC. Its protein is CASSLGGTPNEQFF.

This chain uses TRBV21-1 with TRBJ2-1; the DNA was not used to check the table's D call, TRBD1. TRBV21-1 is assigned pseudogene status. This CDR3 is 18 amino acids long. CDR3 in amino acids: CASSKERDRVVFDNEQFF. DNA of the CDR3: TGTGCCAGCAGCAAAGAGAGGGACAGGGTAGTTTTTGACAATGAGCAGTTCTTC.

The CDR3 sequence is CASSPGLGAYEQFF. CDR3 nucleotide sequence: TGCGCCAGCAGCCCCGGGTTGGGGGCCTATGAGCAGTTCTTC. The rearrangement joins TRBV5-1 to TRBJ2-1; tentative D call: TRBD1 (6 bases). Germline CDR1 is SGHRS and CDR2 is YFSETQ. Trimming took off 4 bases at V and 8 bases at J, with 16 bases between the two ends. The CDR3 is made up of 14 amino acids.

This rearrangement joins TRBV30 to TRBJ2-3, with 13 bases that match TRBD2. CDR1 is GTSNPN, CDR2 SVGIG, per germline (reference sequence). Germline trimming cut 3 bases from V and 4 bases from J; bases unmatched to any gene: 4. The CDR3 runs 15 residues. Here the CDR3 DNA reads TGTGCCTGGAGCGGACTAGCGGGAGTGGCAGATACGCAGTATTTT. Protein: CAWSGLAGVADTQYF.

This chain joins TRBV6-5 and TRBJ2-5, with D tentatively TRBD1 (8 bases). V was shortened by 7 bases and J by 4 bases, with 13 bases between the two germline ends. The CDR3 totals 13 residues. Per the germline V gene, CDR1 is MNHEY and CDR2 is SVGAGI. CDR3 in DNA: TGTGCCAGCAACAGGGGGAGGGGAGAGACCCAGTACTTC. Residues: CASNRGRGETQYF.

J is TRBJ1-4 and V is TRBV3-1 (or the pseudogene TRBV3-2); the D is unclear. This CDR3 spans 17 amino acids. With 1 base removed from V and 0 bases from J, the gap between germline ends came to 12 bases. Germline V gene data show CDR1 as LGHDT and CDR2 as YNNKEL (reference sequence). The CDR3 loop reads CASSQVPRHSTNEKLFF. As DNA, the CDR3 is TGTGCCAGCAGCCAAGTACCGCGACATTCAACTAATGAAAAACTGTTTTTT.

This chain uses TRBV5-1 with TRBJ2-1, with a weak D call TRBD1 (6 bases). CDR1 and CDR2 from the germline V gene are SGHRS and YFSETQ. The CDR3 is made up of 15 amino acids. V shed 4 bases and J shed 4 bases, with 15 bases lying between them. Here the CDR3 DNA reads TGCGCCAGCAGCCTGGAACCCACAGGGTACAATGAGCAGTTCTTC. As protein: CASSLEPTGYNEQFF.

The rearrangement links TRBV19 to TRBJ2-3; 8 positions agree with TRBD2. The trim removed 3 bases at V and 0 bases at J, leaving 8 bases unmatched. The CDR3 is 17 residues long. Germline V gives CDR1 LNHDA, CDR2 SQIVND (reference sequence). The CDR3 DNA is TGTGCCAGTAGTATTTGGTTCCGGGAGGGGAGCACAGATACGCAGTATTTT. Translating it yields CASSIWFREGSTDTQYF.

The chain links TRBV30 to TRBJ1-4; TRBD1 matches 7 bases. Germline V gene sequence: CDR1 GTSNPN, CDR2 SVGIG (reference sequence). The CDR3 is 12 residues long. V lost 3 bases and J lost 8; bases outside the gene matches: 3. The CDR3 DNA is TGTGCCTGGAGCAGGGGGACAGAAAAACTGTTTTTT. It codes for CAWSRGTEKLFF.

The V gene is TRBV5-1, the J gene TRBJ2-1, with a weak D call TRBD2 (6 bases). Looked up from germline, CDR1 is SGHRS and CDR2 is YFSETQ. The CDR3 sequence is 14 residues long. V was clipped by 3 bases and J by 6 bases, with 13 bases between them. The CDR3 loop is CASSSLLTSNEQFF. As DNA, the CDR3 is TGCGCCAGCAGCTCTCTACTGACTAGCAATGAGCAGTTCTTC. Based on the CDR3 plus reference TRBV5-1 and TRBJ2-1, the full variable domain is KAGVTQTPRYLIKTRGQQVTLSCSPISGHRSVSWYQQTPGQGLQFLFEYFSETQRNKGNFPGRFSGRQFSNSRSEMNVSTLELGDSALYLCASSSLLTSNEQFFGPGTRLTVL.

CDR3 nucleotide sequence: TGCGCCAGCAGCCAAGGGACAGGGGACAGGAAGACCCAGTACTTC. It codes for CASSQGTGDRKTQYF. This sequence joins TRBV4-1 and TRBJ2-5; TRBD1 matches at 9 bases. CDR1 is MGHRA and CDR2 is YSYEKL in the germline V gene. V lost 1 base and J lost 6; bases outside the gene matches: 6. The CDR3 extends over 15 amino acids.

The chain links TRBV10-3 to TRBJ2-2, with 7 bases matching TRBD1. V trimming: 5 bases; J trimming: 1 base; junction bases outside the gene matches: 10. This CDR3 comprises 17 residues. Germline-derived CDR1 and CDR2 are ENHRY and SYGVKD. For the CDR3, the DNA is TGTGCCATCAGTATAGGGGGCACTTCCCTGAACACCGGGGAGCTGTTTTTT. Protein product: CAISIGGTSLNTGELFF.

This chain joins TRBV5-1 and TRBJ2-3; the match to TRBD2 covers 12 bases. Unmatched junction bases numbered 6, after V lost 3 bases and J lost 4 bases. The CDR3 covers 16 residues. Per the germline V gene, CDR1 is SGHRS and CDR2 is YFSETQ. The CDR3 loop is CASSYPRLAGADTQYF. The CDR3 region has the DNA TGCGCCAGCAGCTACCCCAGACTAGCGGGAGCAGATACGCAGTATTTT.